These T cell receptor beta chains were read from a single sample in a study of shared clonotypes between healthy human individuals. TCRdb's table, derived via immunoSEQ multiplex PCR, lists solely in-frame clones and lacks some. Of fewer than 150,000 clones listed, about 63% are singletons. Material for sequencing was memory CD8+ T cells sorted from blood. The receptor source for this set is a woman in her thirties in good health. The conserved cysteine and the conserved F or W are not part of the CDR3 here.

CDR3aa: SVPRGSEAF
j_gene: TRBJ1-1
v_gene: TRBV29-1

CDR3aa: ASSWGAFTDTQY
j_gene: TRBJ2-3
v_gene: TRBV27

CDR3aa: ASSLVGYYNEQF
j_gene: TRBJ2-1
v_gene: TRBV7-6

CDR3aa: ASSLETSSEQY
j_gene: TRBJ2-7
v_gene: TRBV7-9

CDR3aa: ASSLVEGRPGEQF
j_gene: TRBJ2-1
v_gene: TRBV5-1

CDR3aa: ASSDDENYGYT
j_gene: TRBJ1-2
v_gene: TRBV6-1

CDR3aa: ASSQEPRLQRSNQPQH
j_gene: TRBJ1-5
v_gene: TRBV4-1

CDR3aa: ASSGTGTGNQPQH
j_gene: TRBJ1-5
v_gene: TRBV2

CDR3aa: ASSLNRENYGYT
j_gene: TRBJ1-2
v_gene: TRBV7-8

CDR3aa: ASSLLASGRAYEQY
j_gene: TRBJ2-7
v_gene: TRBV27